These T cell receptor beta chains were read from a single sample in a study of blood T cell repertoires in COVID-19. Libraries were prepared by immunoSEQ multiplex PCR; TCRdb keeps only in-frame clonotypes and omits some of them. The repertoire holds around 160,000 clones, with 85% to 90% as singletons. The sequencing sample was made of peripheral blood. The receptors here all came from a human donor in a cohort sampled during active COVID-19. CDR3s include the opening cysteine and the closing phenylalanine or tryptophan. A D gene is named only where the DNA matches it firmly. Size tells how often a clone was seen (once, few, many) or the class of an expanded clone, and some rows leave it out.

V: TRBV28
J: TRBJ2-7
D: TRBD2
size: NA
DNA: TGTGCCACTACTACCGGGACTAGCGGGCTTTCGTTCTCCTACGAGCAGTACTTC
CDR3: CATTTGTSGLSFSYEQYF

V: TRBV7-7
J: TRBJ2-3
D: NA
size: NA
DNA: TGTGCTAGCAGCCCAGGGGGCGGGGGGGTGGATACGCAGTATTTT
CDR3: CASSPGGGGVDTQYF

V: TRBV9
J: TRBJ2-1
D: TRBD2
size: once
DNA: TGTGCCAGCAGCGTAGCGGGACTAGCGGACTACAATGAGCAGTTCTTC
CDR3: CASSVAGLADYNEQFF

V: TRBV7-2
J: TRBJ2-2
D: NA
size: NA
DNA: TGTGCCAGCAGCTTAGTATCCCGGGAGCTGTTTTTT
CDR3: CASSLVSRELFF

V: TRBV5-1
J: TRBJ2-1
D: TRBD2
size: NA
DNA: TGCGCCAGCAGCTCAGTAGCGGGCGTCTACAATGAGCAGTTCTTC
CDR3: CASSSVAGVYNEQFF

V: TRBV7-2
J: TRBJ2-7
D: TRBD1
size: few
DNA: TGTGCCAGCAGCTTAATACAGGGGCCGGACTACGAGCAGTACTTC
CDR3: CASSLIQGPDYEQYF

V: TRBV7-3
J: TRBJ2-2
D: NA
size: NA
DNA: TGTGCCAGCAGCTTAATAGCGGTGAACACCGGGGAGCTGTTTTTT
CDR3: CASSLIAVNTGELFF

V: TRBV3-1/TRBV3-2
J: TRBJ1-2
D: NA
size: NA
DNA: TGTGCCAGCAGCCAAGTGGGTGATACAGGGCCCTATGGCTACACCTTC
CDR3: CASSQVGDTGPYGYTF

V: TRBV20-1
J: TRBJ1-2
D: TRBD1
size: NA
DNA: TGCAGTGCAAGGGGGCGGAATGGCTACACCTTC
CDR3: CSARGRNGYTF

V: TRBV5-1
J: TRBJ1-1
D: NA
size: NA
DNA: TGCGCCAGCAGCCGAGCAGGGTTGAACACTGAAGCTTTCTTT
CDR3: CASSRAGLNTEAFF

V: TRBV18
J: TRBJ1-1
D: NA
size: few
DNA: TGTGCCAGCTCACCCACAGTGAACACTGAAGCTTTCTTT
CDR3: CASSPTVNTEAFF

V: TRBV7-2
J: TRBJ1-1
D: NA
size: NA
DNA: TGTGCCAGCAGCCGTCTAACCACGGGGAACACTGAAGCTTTCTTT
CDR3: CASSRLTTGNTEAFF

V: TRBV20-1
J: TRBJ2-7
D: NA
size: NA
DNA: TGCAGTGCTACCCACTCCTACGAGCAGTACTTC
CDR3: CSATHSYEQYF

V: TRBV7-9
J: TRBJ2-1
D: TRBD2
size: NA
DNA: TGTGCCAGCAGCTCACCGGGACTAGCGGGATCCAATGAGCAGTTCTTC
CDR3: CASSSPGLAGSNEQFF

V: TRBV9
J: TRBJ2-5
D: NA
size: NA
DNA: TGTGCCAGCAGCGTAGGAAGGGGTTTTCAAGAGACCCAGTACTTC
CDR3: CASSVGRGFQETQYF

V: TRBV30
J: TRBJ1-4
D: NA
size: NA
DNA: TGTGCCTGGAACACAGGGACTAATGAAAAACTGTTTTTT
CDR3: CAWNTGTNEKLFF

V: TRBV2
J: TRBJ1-1
D: NA
size: NA
DNA: TGTGCCAGCACCTTTTCGGACAGAACAATGAACACTGAAGCTTTCTTT
CDR3: CASTFSDRTMNTEAFF

V: TRBV2
J: TRBJ1-5
D: NA
size: few
DNA: TGTGCCAGCACAGGGGAATTCGGCAATCAGCCCCAGCATTTT
CDR3: CASTGEFGNQPQHF

V: TRBV11-2
J: TRBJ2-2
D: NA
size: NA
DNA: TGTGCCAGCAGCCCCAGGGGAACCGGGGAGCTGTTTTTT
CDR3: CASSPRGTGELFF

V: TRBV6-5
J: TRBJ2-5
D: NA
size: NA
DNA: TGTGCCAGCAGTTACTCGAGGCGGACAGTAGAGAGCCAGTACTTC
CDR3: CASSYSRRTVESQYF

V: TRBV5-1
J: TRBJ2-5
D: TRBD2
size: NA
DNA: TGCGCCAGCAGCTTTAGCGGGAGGGCTCAAGAGACCCAGTACTTC
CDR3: CASSFSGRAQETQYF

V: TRBV30
J: TRBJ2-3
D: NA
size: once
DNA: TGTGCCTGGAGCCTGGGCACGAGCTCAGATACGCAGTATTTT
CDR3: CAWSLGTSSDTQYF